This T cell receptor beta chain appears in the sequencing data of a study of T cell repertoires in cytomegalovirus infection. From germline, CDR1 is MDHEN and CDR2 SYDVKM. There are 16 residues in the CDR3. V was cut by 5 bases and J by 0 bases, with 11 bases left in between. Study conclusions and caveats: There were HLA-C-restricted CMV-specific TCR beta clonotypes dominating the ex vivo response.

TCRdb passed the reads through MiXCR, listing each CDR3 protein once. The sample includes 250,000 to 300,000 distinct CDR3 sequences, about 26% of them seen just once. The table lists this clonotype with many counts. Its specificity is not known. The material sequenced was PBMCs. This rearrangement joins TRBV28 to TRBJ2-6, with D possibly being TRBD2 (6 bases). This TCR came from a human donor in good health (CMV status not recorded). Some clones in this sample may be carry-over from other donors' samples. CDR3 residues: CASSPGGTSGANVLTF. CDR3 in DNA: TGTGCCAGCAGTCCCGGGGGTACCTCTGGGGCCAACGTCCTGACTTTC.